The 18 T cell receptor beta chains below come from one sample, sequenced in a study of CD8 T cells in ankylosing spondylitis. These TCRs are of unknown antigen specificity. One entry per CDR3 protein results from TCRdb running MiXCR on the 5' RACE reads. The data contain 350,000 or so distinct CDR3 sequences, less than 10% of them singletons. The study, taken as a whole, reports: Ankylosing spondylitis blood appeared to be characterized by a TCR beta motif of under ten highly homologous variants.

Sequenced input: blood, either unsorted or a sorted T cell fraction (not recorded which). The origin of the receptors is a male donor with ankylosing spondylitis.

This clonotype was counted a few times. This chain uses TRBV7-3 with TRBJ1-1; the match to TRBD1 covers 8 bases. Unmatched junction bases numbered 14, after V lost 5 bases and J lost 0 bases. The CDR3 has 18 amino acids. Germline CDR1 and CDR2: SGHTA and FQGTGA. The CDR3 reads CASSPSGGWRGLNTEAFF. In DNA form, the CDR3 reads TGTGCCAGCAGCCCTTCAGGGGGCTGGAGGGGCCTGAACACTGAAGCTTTCTTT.

This clonotype was detected a few times. J is TRBJ2-7 and V is TRBV27, with 9 nucleotides matching TRBD2. Germline V CDR1 and CDR2: MNHEY, SMNVEV (reference sequence). The ends lost 6 bases at V and 7 bases at J; junction bases unmatched: 10. The CDR3 totals 14 residues. The CDR3 DNA reads TGTGCCAGCAGAATCCGGACTAGCGTGGGGGAGCAGTACTTC. This codes for CASRIRTSVGEQYF.

This clonotype was found a few times. J is TRBJ2-2 and V is TRBV27; 10 bases are a match to TRBD2. Germline trimming cut 2 bases from V and 7 bases from J; bases unmatched to any gene: 16. This CDR3 has 19 residues. Looked up from germline, CDR1 is MNHEY and CDR2 is SMNVEV (reference sequence). CDR3 amino acids: CASSLSIIAGGVFNGELFF. DNA of the CDR3: TGTGCCAGCAGTTTAAGCATAATAGCGGGAGGAGTCTTTAACGGGGAGCTGTTTTTT.

This clonotype was detected many times. The chain uses TRBV29-1 and TRBJ2-5; 10 positions agree with TRBD1. The CDR3 loop spans 14 amino acids. The V gene end was trimmed by 6 bases and the J gene end by 5 bases; junction bases not matched to a gene: 9. CDR1 SQVTM and CDR2 ANQGSEA come from the germline V gene. The DNA for the CDR3 is TGCAGCGTCGCAAAGGGACAGGGGTATGAGACCCAGTACTTC. As protein: CSVAKGQGYETQYF.

This clonotype was counted only a few times. J is TRBJ2-7 and V is TRBV7-9; D is unresolved. CDR3 length: 15 amino acids. The germline V gene encodes CDR1 SEHNR and CDR2 FQNEAQ (reference sequence). V was pared by 3 bases and J by 3 bases, with 15 bases between. CDR3 DNA sequence: TGTGCCAGCAGCTTTTTCCGGGTAACGGACTACGAGCAGTACTTC. Protein sequence: CASSFFRVTDYEQYF.

This clonotype has at least ten counts. The CDR3 sequence is CSAQDRVYPEYSNQPQHF. The CDR3 bases are TGCAGTGCTCAAGACAGGGTGTACCCGGAATATAGCAATCAGCCCCAGCATTTT. The V gene is TRBV20-1, the J gene TRBJ1-5, with TRBD1 matching over 7 bases. The V and J ends lost 5 bases and 0 bases, in that order; junction bases with no gene match: 16. This CDR3 has 18 residues. Germline CDR1 is DFQATT and CDR2 is SNEGSKA (reference sequence).

There are a few counts of this clonotype. The genes are TRBV6-6 and TRBJ2-7; 8 positions match TRBD2. V lost 8 bases to trimming and J lost 3 bases; unmatched junction nucleotides: 6. Germline CDR1 and CDR2: MNHNY and SVGAGI (reference sequence). The CDR3 runs to 13 residues. CDR3 loop: CASGREGLYEQYF. The CDR3 DNA sequence: TGTGCCAGCGGCCGGGAGGGGCTCTACGAGCAGTACTTC.

The gene calls are TRBV29-1 and TRBJ2-3; weak D call: TRBD2 (7 bases). The CDR3 runs to 14 residues. Per germline, CDR1 SQVTM and CDR2 ANQGSEA. V lost 7 bases and J lost 2, with 16 bases in between. CDR3 DNA: TGCAGCGCGGTAGGGGGAGGGTCCACAGATACGCAGTATTTT. It codes for CSAVGGGSTDTQYF.

This clonotype was observed a few times. The chain is built from TRBV29-1 and TRBJ1-2; D possibly corresponds to TRBD1 (5 bases). CDR1 SQVTM and CDR2 ANQGSEA come from the germline V gene. V lost 7 bases and J lost 8, with 14 bases in between. This CDR3 has 11 amino acids. CDR3 loop: CSESRDGGYTF. CDR3 DNA: TGCAGCGAGAGCCGGGACGGGGGCTACACCTTC.

This clonotype has a handful of counts. The chain employs TRBV5-1 and TRBJ2-7; D is possibly TRBD2 (5 bases). Trimming removed 1 base at V and 3 bases at J, with 11 bases between. The length of the CDR3 is 14 residues. CDR1 and CDR2 from the germline V gene are SGHRS and YFSETQ. As DNA, the CDR3 is TGCGCCAGCAGCTTGCTCTCCGGGAACTACGAGCAGTACTTC. This translates into CASSLLSGNYEQYF.

This clonotype has at least ten counts. The chain combines TRBV2 with TRBJ2-5; the D gene is possibly TRBD1 (5 bases). The CDR3 covers 12 residues. Germline loops: CDR1 SNHLY, CDR2 FYNNEI. Between the trimmed V and J ends, which lost 6 bases and 5 bases, there was a span of 10 bases. The CDR3 bases are TGTGCCAGCAGCCAGGCAGGGGAGACCCAGTACTTC. Translating it yields CASSQAGETQYF.

The V and J genes are TRBV7-6 and TRBJ2-1; D remains unclear. This CDR3 has 13 residues. Trimming stripped 6 bases from V and 8 bases from J, with 14 bases between. CDR1 and CDR2 (germline): SGHVS, FNYEAQ. CDR3 sequence: CASSDTTFDEQFF. In DNA form, the CDR3 reads TGTGCCAGCAGTGATACTACCTTCGATGAGCAGTTCTTC. The full variable domain, with the rest looked up from reference TRBV7-6 and TRBJ2-1, is GAGVSQSPRYKVTKRGQDVALRCDPISGHVSLYWYRQALGQGPEFLTYFNYEAQQDKSGLPNDRFSAERPEGSISTLTIQRTEQRDSAMYRCASSDTTFDEQFFGPGTRLTVL.

This clonotype was seen a handful of times. The chain is built from TRBV3-1 and TRBJ2-3; no reliable D call. Trimming took off 3 bases at V and 1 base at J, with 8 bases between the two ends. The CDR3 runs 14 residues. Per germline, CDR1 LGHDT and CDR2 YNNKEL (reference sequence). The CDR3, as DNA: TGTGCCAGCAGCCACGCGCGTGGCACAGATACGCAGTATTTT. This translates into CASSHARGTDTQYF.

This clonotype was observed a few times. The gene calls are TRBV7-9 and TRBJ2-1; 7 nucleotides match TRBD2. Germline CDR1 SEHNR, CDR2 FQNEAQ (reference sequence). V lost 2 bases to trimming and J lost 9 bases; unmatched junction nucleotides: 7. The CDR3 spans 14 residues. DNA for the CDR3: TGTGCCAGCAGCTTACGGCGGGAGTGGGGTGAGCAGTTCTTC. Translation: CASSLRREWGEQFF.

This clonotype was detected only a few times. The chain carries TRBV25-1 and TRBJ2-5; D possibly corresponds to TRBD1 (5 bases). Trimming took 5 bases from V and 0 from J, leaving 10 bases between them. The length of the CDR3 is 14 residues. The V gene's germline CDR1 is MGHDK and CDR2 SYGVNS. This CDR3 is CASSTRANQETQYF. The CDR3 region has the DNA TGTGCCAGCAGTACCAGGGCCAACCAAGAGACCCAGTACTTC.

This clonotype was seen a handful of times. The V and J genes are TRBV3-1 and TRBJ2-7, with a weak D call TRBD2 (5 bases). From germline, CDR1 is LGHDT and CDR2 YNNKEL (reference sequence). V lost 0 bases and J 2 bases, leaving 11 bases between the germline ends. CDR3 length equals 15 residues. The CDR3 nucleotides are TGTGCCAGCAGCCAAGATGTTGCGGAGGCCTACGAGCAGTACTTC. It specifies CASSQDVAEAYEQYF.

This clonotype came up a few times. The V and J genes are TRBV4-1 and TRBJ1-4; D gene ambiguous. V was shortened by 1 base and J by 3 bases, with 3 bases between the two germline ends. Germline V lookup: CDR1 MGHRA, CDR2 YSYEKL. There are 13 residues in the CDR3. For the CDR3, the DNA is TGCGCCAGCAGCCAAGGGCCTAATGAAAAACTGTTTTTT. This gives the protein CASSQGPNEKLFF.

The sample holds a few counts of this clonotype. The chain employs TRBV30 and TRBJ1-4; a possible D gene is TRBD1 (6 bases). V dropped 2 bases and J dropped 5 bases, with 12 bases sitting between them. This CDR3 region has 14 residues. The V gene's germline CDR1 is GTSNPN and CDR2 SVGIG (reference sequence). CDR3 region: CAWSSGQLNEKLFF. CDR3 DNA: TGTGCCTGGAGTAGCGGACAGCTGAATGAAAAACTGTTTTTT. Full variable domain (outside the CDR3, taken from reference TRBV30 and TRBJ1-4): SQTIHQWPATLVQPVGSPLSLECTVEGTSNPNLYWYRQAAGRGLQLLFYSVGIGQISSEVPQNLSASRPQDRQFILSSKKLLLSDSGFYLCAWSSGQLNEKLFFGSGTQLSVL.